This paragraph reports one T cell receptor beta chain. These data are taken from a study of shared clonotypes between healthy human individuals. Clones were sequenced by immunoSEQ multiplex PCR, and TCRdb holds only the in-frame ones, with some missing. The sample has about 2.4 million clones; around nine tenths are singletons. The TCR sequence derives from a man aged 18 to 29 in good health. The sequencing input was naive CD4+ T cells sorted from blood. Subset of the sample: CD45RA+ positively selected.

CDR3 protein: CACRGQGRSYNSPLHF. CDR3 sequence (DNA): TGTGCCTGCCGCGGGCAGGGGCGGTCCTATAATTCACCCCTCCACTTT. This chain connects TRBV30 to TRBJ1-6; tentative D call: TRBD1 (6 bases). The V and J ends lost 6 bases and 1 base respectively, with 16 bases between them. The germline gives CDR1 GTSNPN, CDR2 SVGIG (reference sequence). This CDR3 has 16 residues. The whole variable domain, filled in from reference TRBV30 and TRBJ1-6, reads SQTIHQWPATLVQPVGSPLSLECTVEGTSNPNLYWYRQAAGRGLQLLFYSVGIGQISSEVPQNLSASRPQDRQFILSSKKLLLSDSGFYLCACRGQGRSYNSPLHFGNGTRLTVT.